This is a list of T cell receptor beta chains from one sample in a study of T-cell reconstitution after alpha-beta-depleted transplantation in children. TCRdb re-analysed the PCR reads in MiXCR, keeping a single row per CDR3 protein. The table has approximately 190,000 distinct CDR3 sequences, 6.3% seen once. This material consisted of PBMCs, taken before TCRalphabeta/CD19-depleted stem cell transplant. These receptors all come from a girl under three years old with combined immunodeficiency, due to receive a stem cell transplant. The CDR3 runs from the conserved cysteine through the conserved F or W. D genes are given only for firm matches. Clone size is given for some rows only: seen once, a few or many times, or a class if the clone is expanded.

CDR3 | DNA | J | V | size | D
CASSEGISGRGNEQFF | TGTGCCAGCAGTGAAGGAATTAGCGGGAGGGGAAATGAGCAGTTCTTC | TRBJ2-1 | TRBV25-1 | few | TRBD2
CASRTGQGWEQYF | TGCGCCAGCAGAACGGGACAGGGGTGGGAGCAGTACTTC | TRBJ2-7 | TRBV5-1 | few | TRBD1
CSAEGTVLSYEQYF | TGCAGTGCCGAGGGGACAGTCCTCTCCTACGAGCAGTACTTC | TRBJ2-7 | TRBV20-1 | many | TRBD1
CASSFSGTGGEETQYF | TGTGCCAGCAGCTTTTCCGGGACAGGGGGAGAGGAGACCCAGTACTTC | TRBJ2-5 | TRBV7-3 | few | TRBD1
CASVYLSGTGVDNEQFF | TGTGCTAGTGTGTATCTAAGTGGGACAGGGGTGGACAATGAGCAGTTCTTC | TRBJ2-1 | TRBV12-5 | many | TRBD1
CASRDRGNTEAFF | TGCGCCAGCAGGGACAGGGGCAACACTGAAGCTTTCTTT | TRBJ1-1 | TRBV4-3 | many | TRBD1
CASSFGVFNVGDEQFF | TGTGCCAGCAGTTTTGGTGTCTTTAACGTCGGGGATGAGCAGTTCTTC | TRBJ2-1 | TRBV6-2/TRBV6-3 | many | NA
CASSPTEAGGRVEQFF | TGCGCCAGCAGCCCTACCGAGGCGGGGGGGAGAGTCGAGCAGTTCTTC | TRBJ2-1 | TRBV5-1 | many | TRBD2
CASSPGTGDREQFF | TGCGCCAGCAGCCCAGGGACAGGGGACAGAGAGCAGTTCTTC | TRBJ2-1 | TRBV5-1 | many | TRBD1
CASSQDPSSGSPPETQYF | TGCGCCAGCAGCCAAGATCCCTCTAGCGGGAGCCCACCGGAAACCCAGTACTTC | TRBJ2-5 | TRBV4-3 | few | TRBD2
CSVELADYNEQFF | TGCAGCGTTGAACTAGCGGATTACAATGAGCAGTTCTTC | TRBJ2-1 | TRBV29-1 | many | TRBD2
CASRGSGTGPYEQYF | TGTGCCAGCAGGGGATCCGGGACAGGCCCCTACGAGCAGTACTTC | TRBJ2-7 | TRBV7-9 | many | TRBD1
CASSGAGVTGELFF | TGTGCCAGCAGTGGGGCGGGAGTCACCGGGGAGCTGTTTTTT | TRBJ2-2 | TRBV25-1 | many | TRBD2
CAISAGGLAVTLAKNIQYF | TGTGCCATCAGTGCCGGCGGACTAGCGGTGACATTAGCCAAAAACATTCAGTACTTC | TRBJ2-4 | TRBV12-3/TRBV12-4 | NA | TRBD2
CASSPLKGPHYGYTF | TGTGCCAGCAGTCCCTTAAAGGGGCCGCACTATGGCTACACCTTC | TRBJ1-2 | TRBV25-1 | many | NA